The 28 T cell receptor beta chains below come from one sample, sequenced in a study of blood T cell repertoires in COVID-19. The data were produced by immunoSEQ multiplex PCR, yet TCRdb's version contains in-frame clones alone and is incomplete. In the table there are about 290,000 clones, approximately 91% of which are singletons. The sequencing input was PBMCs or T cells enriched from blood (not recorded which). The receptors stem from a woman in her thirties or forties who had recovered from COVID-19.

The CDR3 spells CASSQEWGAGANVLTF. The CDR3 coding sequence is TGTGCCAGCAGCCAAGAGTGGGGGGCTGGGGCCAACGTCCTGACTTTC. V and J are TRBV7-9 and TRBJ2-6; D is possibly TRBD2 (6 bases). The ends were cut back, 5 bases at V and 2 bases at J, with 13 bases in the middle. Germline assignment: CDR1 SEHNR and CDR2 FQNEAQ (reference sequence). The length of the CDR3 is 16 residues. Based on the CDR3 plus reference TRBV7-9 and TRBJ2-6, the full variable domain is DTGVSQNPRHKITKRGQNVTFRCDPISEHNRLYWYRQTLGQGPEFLTYFQNEAQLEKSRLLSDRFSAERPKGSFSTLEIQRTEQGDSAMYLCASSQEWGAGANVLTFGAGSRLTVL.

This clone appeared a single time. The chain is built from TRBV18 and TRBJ2-2; TRBD1 might be the D (5 bases). Deletions cut 6 bases from V and 8 bases from J, with 16 bases between. The germline V gene has CDR1 KGHSH and CDR2 LQKENI. The CDR3 covers 14 residues. The CDR3 DNA reads TGTGCCAGCTCGCCTATACAGGTCACGGGGGAGCTGTTTTTT. Encoded protein: CASSPIQVTGELFF.

The chain carries TRBV5-1 and TRBJ2-7; 7 bases fit TRBD1. This CDR3 comprises 16 residues. CDR1 is SGHRS and CDR2 is YFSETQ in the germline V gene. V shed 4 bases, J shed 6 bases, and the junction held 16 bases outside the gene matches. The CDR3 nucleotides are TGCGCCAGCAGCAAGTGGGCTGGACAGGAACTAGGCGAGCAGTACTTC. Its translation is CASSKWAGQELGEQYF.

The CDR3 DNA follows: TGTGCCAGCAGGCGGGGGGGCGGCACAGATACGCAGTATTTT. This encodes CASRRGGGTDTQYF. The chain has TRBV3-1 (or the pseudogene TRBV3-2) and TRBJ2-3, with 9 bases fitting TRBD2. V lost 6 bases and J lost 1; bases outside the gene matches: 2. Looked up from germline, CDR1 is LGHDT and CDR2 is YNNKEL (reference sequence). CDR3 length equals 14 residues.

In this sample, this clone turned up a few times. The chain joins TRBV6-5 to TRBJ1-1; tentative D call: TRBD1 (6 bases). The V and J ends lost 7 bases and 2 bases respectively, with 8 bases between them. Germline V gene data show CDR1 as MNHEY and CDR2 as SVGAGI. This CDR3 is 12 amino acids long. The CDR3 loop reads CASTTGNTEAFF. The CDR3 DNA reads as TGTGCCAGCACGACAGGCAACACTGAAGCTTTCTTT.

The chain has TRBV19 and TRBJ1-5; the D is unclear. Germline CDR1 LNHDA, CDR2 SQIVND (reference sequence). The CDR3 length is 13 residues. The V and J ends lost 7 bases and 0 bases respectively, with 7 bases between them. The CDR3 DNA sequence: TGTGCCAGTATTGAGGATAGCAATCAGCCCCAGCATTTT. Encoded protein: CASIEDSNQPQHF.

This clone is a singleton in its sample. The genes are TRBV5-1 and TRBJ2-1, with TRBD1 identical over 9 bases. The germline V gene encodes CDR1 SGHRS and CDR2 YFSETQ. V was pared by 4 bases and J by 3 bases, with 5 bases of the junction left unmatched. This CDR3 is 15 amino acids long. The DNA of the CDR3 is TGCGCCAGCAGCGGCATGACAGGGGGCTACAATGAGCAGTTCTTC. It specifies CASSGMTGGYNEQFF.

The chain is built from TRBV9 and TRBJ2-3; possibly TRBD2 for D (6 bases). CDR3 length equals 14 residues. Germline CDR1 is SGDLS and CDR2 is YYNGEE. The ends were cut back, 4 bases at V and 3 bases at J, with 12 bases in the middle. This CDR3 reads CASSPMGGTDTQYF. The DNA of the CDR3 is TGTGCCAGCAGCCCAATGGGGGGAACAGATACGCAGTATTTT.

The chain is built from TRBV11-3 and TRBJ2-3, with D unclear. V was cut by 5 bases and J by 6 bases, with 15 bases left in between. Germline assignment: CDR1 SGHNT and CDR2 YENEEA. The CDR3 spans 14 residues. The CDR3 nucleotides read TGTGCCAGCAGCGGAGATGGTACCCCGGATACGCAGTATTTT. It encodes CASSGDGTPDTQYF.

This clone was detected only once. The CDR3 DNA is TGTGCCAGCAGTGACGTAGCAGCCTACAATGAGCAGTTCTTC. Translation: CASSDVAAYNEQFF. This chain joins TRBV25-1 and TRBJ2-1; D not resolved. In germline, CDR1 is MGHDK, CDR2 SYGVNS. The CDR3 has 14 amino acids. V lost 3 bases and J lost 2, with 8 bases in between.

The chain recombines TRBV5-1 with TRBJ2-3, with D possibly being TRBD1 (5 bases). The CDR3 runs to 16 residues. The V gene's germline CDR1 is SGHRS and CDR2 YFSETQ. Trimming shortened V by 4 bases and J by 0 bases, and 15 bases separated the two germline ends. CDR3 in DNA: TGCGCCAGCAGCATCCCTCTAGGGGCGAGCACAGATACGCAGTATTTT. Its protein is CASSIPLGASTDTQYF.

This chain connects TRBV9 to TRBJ2-2; 7 nucleotides agree with TRBD1. This CDR3 is 14 amino acids long. Losses at the gene ends were 4 bases for V and 3 bases for J; bases not matched to a gene: 3. Looked up from germline, CDR1 is SGDLS and CDR2 is YYNGEE. The DNA of the CDR3 is TGTGCCAGCAGCACCGGGACAGACACCGGGGAGCTGTTTTTT. Protein: CASSTGTDTGELFF.

The chain employs TRBV30 and TRBJ2-5, with unresolved D. The CDR3 spans 13 residues. CDR1 is GTSNPN and CDR2 is SVGIG in the germline V gene (reference sequence). V lost 5 bases, J lost 1 base, and 11 bases lay in between. The DNA for the CDR3 is TGTGCCTGGGATATACAGAGCCAAGAGACCCAGTACTTC. Protein: CAWDIQSQETQYF.

The chain carries TRBV29-1 and TRBJ1-4; D is unresolved. The CDR3 totals 13 residues. Trimming took off 2 bases at V and 8 bases at J, with 12 bases between the two ends. Germline loops: CDR1 SQVTM, CDR2 ANQGSEA. The CDR3 spells CSVESLGKEKLFF. Written as DNA, the CDR3 is TGCAGCGTTGAAAGTCTGGGCAAGGAAAAACTGTTTTTT.

The chain combines TRBV5-4 with TRBJ1-6, with 9 bases matching TRBD1. Germline-derived CDR1 and CDR2 are SGHNT and YYREEE (reference sequence). This CDR3 is built from 14 residues. J lost 9 bases, V lost 2 bases, and 3 bases had no gene match. The CDR3 reads CASSLQGASSPLHF. CDR3 in DNA: TGTGCCAGCAGCTTACAGGGGGCCAGTTCACCCCTCCACTTT.

This clone is a singleton in its sample. The rearrangement uses TRBV19 and TRBJ1-1; 9 bases are a match to TRBD1. Germline V lookup: CDR1 LNHDA, CDR2 SQIVND (reference sequence). The CDR3 has 14 residues. Trimming cost V 5 bases and J 6 bases; bases outside gene matches: 7. The DNA of the CDR3 is TGTGCCAGTAGTTTCCGGGACAGGGTTTCTGAAGCTTTCTTT. This sequence encodes CASSFRDRVSEAFF. The full variable domain, completed using reference TRBV19 and TRBJ1-1, is DGGITQSPKYLFRKEGQNVTLSCEQNLNHDAMYWYRQDPGQGLRLIYYSQIVNDFQKGDIAEGYSVSREKKESFPLTVTSAQKNPTAFYLCASSFRDRVSEAFFGQGTRLTVV.

This clone has a single count. V is TRBV18 and J is TRBJ1-6; 8 bases are a match to TRBD1. CDR3 length equals 15 residues. Germline CDR1 reads KGHSH; CDR2 reads LQKENI. V shed 3 bases and J 7 bases; nucleotides not matched to a gene: 5. CDR3 nucleotides: TGTGCCAGCTCACCCAACGGACAGGGCAATTCACCCCTCCACTTT. Encoded protein: CASSPNGQGNSPLHF. The entire variable domain, with the rest obtained from reference TRBV18 and TRBJ1-6, is as follows: NAGVMQNPRHLVRRRGQEARLRCSPMKGHSHVYWYRQLPEEGLKFMVYLQKENIIDESGMPKERFSAEFPKEGPSILRIQQVVRGDSAAYFCASSPNGQGNSPLHFGNGTRLTVT.

The rearrangement joins TRBV15 to TRBJ1-6; D is unclear. CDR1 LNHNV and CDR2 YYDKDF come from the germline V gene (reference sequence). This CDR3 has 16 amino acids. V was shortened by 1 base and J by 2 bases, with 9 bases between the two germline ends. CDR3 region: CATSRGGGAYNSPLHF. The CDR3 DNA reads as TGTGCCACCAGCAGAGGGGGAGGCGCCTATAATTCACCCCTCCACTTT.

The chain joins TRBV29-1 to TRBJ2-7; tentatively, D is TRBD2 (5 bases). Germline V gene data show CDR1 as SQVTM and CDR2 as ANQGSEA. The CDR3 covers 14 residues. Deletions cut 5 bases from V and 7 bases from J, with 21 bases between. CDR3 sequence reads: CSVKENPSTGEQYF. CDR3 nucleotide sequence: TGCAGCGTTAAGGAAAACCCGTCTACGGGGGAGCAGTACTTC.

The V gene is TRBV9, the J gene TRBJ1-6; no reliable D call. Germline CDR1 SGDLS, CDR2 YYNGEE. The CDR3 contains 16 residues. V was pared by 0 bases and J by 0 bases, with 7 bases between. CDR3 DNA: TGTGCCAGCAGCGTAGGGGCGAGCTCCTATAATTCACCCCTCCACTTT. Its translation: CASSVGASSYNSPLHF.

V is TRBV2 and J is TRBJ2-5, with D possibly TRBD1 on 6 matching bases. The CDR3 sequence is 14 residues long. CDR1 is SNHLY and CDR2 is FYNNEI in the germline V gene. The V end lost 3 bases, the J end lost 2 bases, and 10 bases lay between the germline ends. The CDR3: CASSDLDRQETQYF. The CDR3 DNA follows: TGTGCCAGCAGTGACTTGGACAGACAAGAGACCCAGTACTTC.

The gene calls are TRBV6-5 and TRBJ1-2, with a tentative D call TRBD1 (6 bases). Trimming took 5 bases from V and 5 from J, leaving 15 bases between them. Germline-derived CDR1 and CDR2 are MNHEY and SVGAGI. The CDR3 runs to 14 residues. CDR3 sequence: CASSNVDRNYGYTF. The CDR3 DNA reads as TGTGCCAGCAGTAACGTAGACAGGAATTATGGCTACACCTTC.

The rearrangement joins TRBV12-3 or TRBV12-4 to TRBJ2-5; 8 nucleotides match TRBD1. V trimming: 3 bases; J trimming: 3 bases; junction bases outside the gene matches: 0. This CDR3 region has 13 residues. The CDR3 loop is CASSLGQEETQYF. As DNA, the CDR3 is TGTGCCAGCAGTTTGGGACAGGAAGAGACCCAGTACTTC.

This clone was counted only a few times. The V call is TRBV19, the J call TRBJ1-2; D perhaps matches TRBD1 (5 bases). Trimming took 3 bases from V and 4 from J, leaving 12 bases between them. Per the germline V gene, CDR1 is LNHDA and CDR2 is SQIVND (reference sequence). The CDR3 covers 14 residues. The CDR3: CASSIYQGGYGYTF. In nucleotides, the CDR3 is TGTGCCAGTAGTATCTACCAGGGAGGCTATGGCTACACCTTC.

The CDR3 sequence is CASSEDVSGYQPQHF. CDR3 nucleotides: TGTGCCAGCAGTGAAGACGTGTCGGGGTATCAGCCCCAGCATTTT. This chain links TRBV2 with TRBJ1-5; no clear D gene. The CDR3 consists of 15 residues. Germline V gene lookup returns CDR1 SNHLY and CDR2 FYNNEI. Deletions cut 1 base from V and 5 bases from J, with 12 bases between.

This chain links TRBV2 with TRBJ1-6, with D perhaps TRBD1 (5 bases). Trimming took off 6 bases at V and 4 bases at J, with 10 bases between the two ends. Germline lookup yields CDR1 SNHLY and CDR2 FYNNEI. This CDR3 has 14 residues. In DNA form, the CDR3 reads TGTGCCAGCAGGCCCGACAGTTATAATTCACCCCTCCACTTT. Protein product: CASRPDSYNSPLHF.

The V call is TRBV5-8, the J call TRBJ1-1; D uncertain. The V and J ends lost 1 base and 6 bases respectively, with 10 bases between them. This CDR3 is 13 amino acids long. CDR1 is SGHTS and CDR2 is YDEGEE in the germline V gene. The CDR3 sequence: CASSLSAVAEAFF. DNA for the CDR3: TGTGCCAGCAGCTTGAGTGCTGTAGCTGAAGCTTTCTTT.

The J gene is TRBJ2-5, the V gene TRBV6-5, with TRBD2 matching over 9 bases. The CDR3 runs 12 residues. V was pared by 7 bases and J by 8 bases, with 5 bases of the junction left unmatched. Germline-derived CDR1 and CDR2 are MNHEY and SVGAGI. Here the CDR3 DNA reads TGTGCCAGCACCGAGCGGGGGGCTACCCAGTACTTC. This gives the protein CASTERGATQYF.